This TCR beta chain is drawn from a study of blood T cell repertoires in COVID-19. Sequenced by immunoSEQ multiplex PCR; TCRdb stores in-frame clones only, minus some. The sample consists of roughly 26,000 clones, approximately 92% of them appearing once. The CDR3 runs 13 residues. Germline V gives CDR1 MNHEY, CDR2 SVGAGI. The V gene lost 8 bases and the J gene lost 4 bases, with 14 bases spanning the gap. This sequence was found in a human donor in a cohort sampled during active COVID-19. V and J are TRBV6-5 and TRBJ1-1, with D uncertain. Sequenced: peripheral blood. CDR3 region: CASGINSGTEAFF. CDR3 DNA: TGTGCCAGCGGCATCAATTCTGGCACTGAAGCTTTCTTT.